This record concerns one T cell receptor beta chain sequence. Its antigen is currently not known. Base qualities are not provided; no much larger clone lies one nucleotide away. TCR CDR3 regions were amplified from genomic DNA by multiplex PCR using the deep immunoSEQ assay. For each cell subset, the extracted genomic DNA was distributed evenly across all wells of several immunoSEQ 96-well plates, and each plate served as one replicate. Each replicate PCR for sorted subsets received around 200 ng genomic DNA, equal to about 30,000 T cell genomes. Purified libraries were quantified with a Qubit 3.0 fluorometer, sized on a Bioanalyzer 2100, and re-quantified with the KAPA Library Quantification kit. Each immunoSEQ 96-well plate was sequenced on its own single-read 150-cycle Illumina NextSeq 550 flow cell. Under the source paper's analysis protocol: Because the immunoSEQ output held only junctional sequences and lacked quality scores, the filtering could not match the filtering applied to full-length reads. To assign V/J genes and CDR3, sequences were annotated using PyIR, a Python wrapper for IgBLAST v1.9, with IMGT germline references. Reads were removed for weak V/J assignments (E-value above 1e-6), missing CDR3, stop codons, out-of-frame junctions, or ambiguous translated residues. V3J clonotypes were defined as sequences sharing the same inferred V gene, J gene, and CDR3 amino acid sequence. Percentage overlap between repertoires was computed as shared unique clonotypes divided by the size of the smaller repertoire. Repertoire richness was assessed with RTK rarefaction, the Chao1 estimator, and Recon v2.1 estimates of unobserved clonotypes. Generation probabilities for all TCRbeta clonotypes obtained by the gDNA method from a handful of donors were computed using OLGA. Sourced from immuneACCESS, this table was stored by TCRdb with only in-frame sequences that have V and J called. A share of the clones is absent; for the studies checked, an unresolved V gene accounts for under half, and the remainder has no known explanation. V and J calls and clone size come straight from that table; D and trimming were deduced from the DNA. The sample table holds 2,500,000 or so clones, of which about nine tenths were seen once. Approximately 0.39% of the sample lies in the top ten.

Based on the germline V gene, the CDR1 and CDR2 sequences are SGHRS and YFSETQ. Reading from cysteine to phenylalanine, the CDR3 counts 13 amino acids. Only CDR3 DNA is held: 39 bases, read in frame from base 1. Relative to germline, V is missing 2 bases and J is missing 8 bases, with 6 bases of the junction outside any gene match. These data originate in a study of shared clonotypes between healthy human individuals (dated by TCRdb to 2018 to 2021). Regarding the complete study: The cohort included three men and two women between 18 and 49 years of age. Different laboratories and diverse techniques were used to prepare libraries and sequence TCR repertoires, to increase sequencing depth and limit assay-specific biases. Each donor's leukapheresis produced roughly between about 0.8 and 10 billion PBMCs. To estimate repertoire size and how much clonotypes are shared between individuals, the study performed deep sequencing of blood TCR repertoires from a handful of healthy adults. For each donor, three plates each were used for CD4 naive and CD4 memory, two plates were used for CD8 naive, and one plate was used for CD8 memory. Results the study describes overall, beyond this receptor: The small number of donors limited the genetic and exposure-history diversity represented. Sampling was restricted to blood, and TCR repertoires in tissues likely differ from the TCR repertoires found in blood. Even with the large sequencing depth, rarefaction of the sorted-subset datasets indicated that sequencing was incomplete. Clonotypes shared by all four sorted-subset donors showed higher generation probabilities than non-shared clonotypes. Naive subsets generally had larger estimated clonotype richness than memory subsets did. Across a few donors, about 5% of naive CD4, approximately 3.5% of naive CD8, 2% to 2.5% of memory CD4, and about 0.44% of memory CD8 clonotypes were shared. Pairwise subsampling led to the expectation that sequencing depth would affect the degree of clonotype sharing among donors.

Healthy HIV-negative adults with no recently reported acute infections or vaccinations were included as donors. Only Caucasian adults living in Nashville, Tennessee, USA were represented among the donors. CD4+ T cells were enriched by magnetic negative selection; naive cells were then positively selected on CD45RA, and the negative fraction formed the memory subset. Blood was obtained by leukapheresis, after which PBMCs were separated by Ficoll-Histopaque density gradient centrifugation and cryopreserved in liquid nitrogen vapor phase. Analytical flow cytometry was used to check the purity and quantity of every magnetically sorted T cell population. Genomic DNA was isolated from each sorted fraction and quantified by UV absorbance on a Nanodrop 2000c.

This receptor chain uses TRBV5-1 and TRBJ1-2; 7 junctional bases match TRBD1. The receptor was derived from a young man in good health. Some clones in this sample may be carry-over from other donors' samples. Sequencing used naive CD4+ T cells from PBMCs. The cell subset or site label, read with the paper, signifies: CD45RA+ positively selected. This receptor has the CDR3 CASSFEGAEGYTF. The DNA sequence reads TGCGCCAGCAGCTTCGAGGGGGCGGAAGGCTACACCTTC.